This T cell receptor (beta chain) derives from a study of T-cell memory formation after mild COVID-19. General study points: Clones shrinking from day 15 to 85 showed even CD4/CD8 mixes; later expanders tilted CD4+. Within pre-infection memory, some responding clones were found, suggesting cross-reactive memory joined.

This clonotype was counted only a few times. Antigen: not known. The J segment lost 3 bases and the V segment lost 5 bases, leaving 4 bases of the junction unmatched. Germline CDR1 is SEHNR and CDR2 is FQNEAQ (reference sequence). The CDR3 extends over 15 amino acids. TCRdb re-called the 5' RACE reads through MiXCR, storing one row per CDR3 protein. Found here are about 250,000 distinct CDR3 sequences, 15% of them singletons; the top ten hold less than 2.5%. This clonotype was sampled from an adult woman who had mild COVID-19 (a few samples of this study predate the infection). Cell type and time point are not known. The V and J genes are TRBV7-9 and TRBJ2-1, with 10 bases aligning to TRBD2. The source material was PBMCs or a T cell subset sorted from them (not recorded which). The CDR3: CASSPGTSDYNEQFF. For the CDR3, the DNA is TGTGCCAGCAGCCCCGGGACTAGCGACTACAATGAGCAGTTCTTC.